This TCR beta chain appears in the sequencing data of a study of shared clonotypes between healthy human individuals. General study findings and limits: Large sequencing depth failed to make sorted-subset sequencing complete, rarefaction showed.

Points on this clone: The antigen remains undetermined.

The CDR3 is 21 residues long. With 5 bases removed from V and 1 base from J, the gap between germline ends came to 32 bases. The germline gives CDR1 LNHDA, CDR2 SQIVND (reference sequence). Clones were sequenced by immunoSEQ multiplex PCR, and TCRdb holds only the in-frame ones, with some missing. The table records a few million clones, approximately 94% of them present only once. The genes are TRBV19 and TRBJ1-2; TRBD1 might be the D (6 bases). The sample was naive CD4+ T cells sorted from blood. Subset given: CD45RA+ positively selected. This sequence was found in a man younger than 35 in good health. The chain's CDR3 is CASSPNPETGQTRDGNYGYTF. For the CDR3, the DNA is TGTGCCAGTAGTCCCAATCCGGAGACAGGACAGACACGGGATGGTAACTATGGCTACACCTTC.